These 25 T cell receptor beta chains share one sample of origin, sequenced in a study of cytomegalovirus exposure and HLA in healthy donors. PCR used 60 Vbeta primers and 13 Jbeta primers. Only in-frame clones appear in the TCRdb table, and some are missing; sequencing was by immunoSEQ multiplex PCR. The sample holds 95,000 to 150,000 clones, 75% to 90% seen once. Sequencing used PBMCs. These receptors all come from a man aged 25 to 40 in good health and CMV-seronegative.

This chain uses TRBV5-8 with TRBJ2-5, with a tentative D call TRBD1 (6 bases). The length of the CDR3 is 11 residues. Germline CDR1 reads SGHTS; CDR2 reads YDEGEE. V lost 10 bases and J 5 bases, leaving 12 bases between the germline ends. CDR3 residues: CAAQGYETQYF. CDR3 sequence (DNA): TGTGCCGCACAGGGTTACGAGACCCAGTACTTC.

The chain has TRBV5-1 and TRBJ1-2; a possible D gene is TRBD1 (6 bases). This CDR3 has 14 amino acids. Trimming took 0 bases from V and 8 from J, leaving 14 bases between them. Germline CDR1 is SGHRS and CDR2 is YFSETQ. The CDR3 bases are TGCGCCAGCAGCTTGGAGGATCCAGGGGACGGCTACACCTTC. Protein sequence: CASSLEDPGDGYTF.

This clone was counted a single time. The CDR3 protein is CASSEALTGMNYGYTF. The CDR3 region has the DNA TGTGCCAGCAGTGAAGCGCTGACAGGGATGAACTATGGCTACACCTTC. The rearrangement uses TRBV2 and TRBJ1-2; 7 bases align to TRBD1. Trimming at V came to 0 bases and at J to 2 bases, leaving 6 bases not matched to a gene. The CDR3 sequence is 16 residues long. CDR1 and CDR2 (germline): SNHLY, FYNNEI.

This clone occurred a few times. The chain uses TRBV2 and TRBJ2-7; tentative D call: TRBD1 (6 bases). Trimming cost V 8 bases and J 7 bases, with 12 bases left between them. Germline-derived CDR1 and CDR2 are SNHLY and FYNNEI. This CDR3 is built from 11 residues. CDR3 nucleotides: TGTGCCAGCGGCCAGGGGTGGGAGCAGTACTTC. Translation: CASGQGWEQYF.

This chain connects TRBV6-5 to TRBJ1-6; 8 bases fit TRBD1. This CDR3 has 13 amino acids. The V gene end was trimmed by 5 bases and the J gene end by 10 bases; junction bases not matched to a gene: 4. Germline CDR1 is MNHEY and CDR2 is SVGAGI. The CDR3 here is CASSRQGRSPLHF. The CDR3 DNA is TGTGCCAGCAGTAGACAGGGGAGGTCACCCCTCCACTTT.

J is TRBJ1-1 and V is TRBV2, with a tentative D call TRBD1 (6 bases). CDR1 SNHLY and CDR2 FYNNEI come from the germline V gene. V was trimmed by 7 bases and J by 1 base, leaving 13 bases between them. The CDR3 has 14 residues. The CDR3 sequence is CASKNRDPNTEAFF. CDR3 DNA sequence: TGTGCCAGCAAAAACAGGGATCCGAACACTGAAGCTTTCTTT.

The chain couples TRBV5-1 to TRBJ2-7; 7 nucleotides agree with TRBD1. V was pared by 4 bases and J by 6 bases, with 4 bases of the junction left unmatched. Germline lookup yields CDR1 SGHRS and CDR2 YFSETQ. The CDR3 has 12 amino acids. CDR3: CASSDRVSEQYF. Here the CDR3 DNA reads TGCGCCAGCAGCGACAGGGTAAGCGAGCAGTACTTC. The full variable domain, its missing parts supplied by reference TRBV5-1 and TRBJ2-7, is KAGVTQTPRYLIKTRGQQVTLSCSPISGHRSVSWYQQTPGQGLQFLFEYFSETQRNKGNFPGRFSGRQFSNSRSEMNVSTLELGDSALYLCASSDRVSEQYFGPGTRLTVT.

The rearrangement links TRBV2 to TRBJ2-1; 15 bases fit TRBD2. The CDR3 is made up of 13 amino acids. Germline V gene data show CDR1 as SNHLY and CDR2 as FYNNEI. Germline trimming cut 9 bases from V and 10 bases from J; bases unmatched to any gene: 4. The DNA for the CDR3 is TGTGCCAGTGGACTAGCGGGGGGGTTGGAGCAGTTCTTC. Translated, it gives CASGLAGGLEQFF.

This sequence joins TRBV30 and TRBJ2-3; maybe TRBD1 (7 bases). CDR1 GTSNPN and CDR2 SVGIG come from the germline V gene (reference sequence). The CDR3 spans 17 residues. Trimming stripped 3 bases from V and 2 bases from J, with 21 bases between. The CDR3 loop reads CAWSAPPAGQITDTQYF. The CDR3 DNA follows: TGTGCCTGGAGCGCCCCCCCCGCGGGACAGATCACAGATACGCAGTATTTT.

The chain recombines TRBV7-2 with TRBJ1-1; TRBD1 is a possible D gene (6 bases). CDR1 is SGHTA and CDR2 is FQGNSA in the germline V gene. The CDR3 loop spans 16 amino acids. Trimming stripped 1 base from V and 10 bases from J, with 22 bases between. The CDR3: CASSLGLRTDLRGAFF. The CDR3 DNA follows: TGTGCCAGCAGCTTAGGCTTGCGGACAGACCTTCGAGGAGCTTTCTTT.

This chain connects TRBV27 to TRBJ2-5, with D possibly being TRBD2 (5 bases). The assigned J gene may be wrong: the sequence end matches TRBJ2-7 better. The CDR3 runs 15 residues. Germline assignment: CDR1 MNHEY and CDR2 SMNVEV (reference sequence). The CDR3 loop reads CASRQNAGMGYEQYF. As DNA, the CDR3 is TGTGCCAGCAGACAAAACGCGGGTATGGGCTACGAGCAGTACTTC.

This chain joins TRBV5-5 and TRBJ2-3, with D tentatively TRBD2 (6 bases). CDR3 length: 14 amino acids. Looked up from germline, CDR1 is SGHKS and CDR2 is YYEKEE (reference sequence). With 2 bases removed from V and 4 bases from J, the gap between germline ends came to 11 bases. The CDR3 nucleotides are TGTGCCAGCAGCTTAGGCGGGACGTCAGATACGCAGTATTTT. Translating gives CASSLGGTSDTQYF.

This clone turned up a few times. The chain couples TRBV29-1 to TRBJ1-2; TRBD1 might be the D (5 bases). Trimming took 6 bases from V and 1 from J, leaving 12 bases between them. Germline V gives CDR1 SQVTM, CDR2 ANQGSEA. This CDR3 has 13 amino acids. CDR3: CSVGPIFNYGYTF. The DNA for the CDR3 is TGCAGCGTGGGGCCGATTTTTAACTATGGCTACACCTTC.

J is TRBJ2-1 and V is TRBV5-1; D ambiguous. The V gene lost 3 bases and the J gene lost 7 bases, with 20 bases spanning the gap. The germline V gene has CDR1 SGHRS and CDR2 YFSETQ. This CDR3 region has 16 residues. The DNA of the CDR3 is TGCGCCAGCAGCTCCCAGTTCGACCTCCTGAGGAATGAGCAGTTCTTC. Its translation: CASSSQFDLLRNEQFF.

This clone was detected a few times. V and J are TRBV2 and TRBJ2-5, with 7 bases matching TRBD2. CDR3 length: 14 amino acids. J lost 0 bases, V lost 5 bases, and 3 bases had no gene match. Germline V CDR1 and CDR2: SNHLY, FYNNEI. CDR3 sequence reads: CASSSTSDQETQYF. CDR3 coding DNA: TGTGCCAGCAGTTCAACTAGCGACCAAGAGACCCAGTACTTC.

This chain links TRBV27 with TRBJ2-1; 7 bases align to TRBD2. The CDR3 is made up of 12 amino acids. V lost 7 bases to trimming and J lost 11 bases; unmatched junction nucleotides: 8. The V gene's germline CDR1 is MNHEY and CDR2 SMNVEV (reference sequence). The CDR3 is CASNLPGGKQFF. The CDR3 DNA reads as TGTGCCAGCAACCTACCCGGGGGGAAGCAGTTCTTC.

The chain couples TRBV6-4 to TRBJ2-3; D might be TRBD1 (6 bases). The V gene lost 2 bases and the J gene lost 3 bases, with 12 bases spanning the gap. This CDR3 is 15 amino acids long. CDR1 and CDR2 (germline): MRHNA, SNTAGT. For the CDR3, the DNA is TGTGCCAGCAGTGACAAGGGACAAGCTACAGATACGCAGTATTTT. It yields the protein CASSDKGQATDTQYF.

The DNA for the CDR3 is TGTGCCAGCAGTGAAACGGCAGGGTTTCGGGGCTACACCTTC. Protein: CASSETAGFRGYTF. The gene calls are TRBV2 and TRBJ1-2; maybe TRBD1 (5 bases). The germline V gene has CDR1 SNHLY and CDR2 FYNNEI. CDR3 length: 14 amino acids. V lost 2 bases and J lost 8, with 15 bases in between.

This clone occurred a few times. The V and J genes are TRBV10-3 and TRBJ1-5, with a weak D call TRBD1 (5 bases). The length of the CDR3 is 14 residues. Per germline, CDR1 ENHRY and CDR2 SYGVKD. V lost 2 bases, J lost 1 base, and 6 bases lay in between. CDR3 nucleotide sequence: TGTGCCATCAGTGAGGGGGGGAGCAATCAGCCCCAGCATTTT. Its translation is CAISEGGSNQPQHF.

The CDR3 DNA reads TGCGCCAGCAGCCTGGAGGGACAGGGGAACACCGGGGAGCTGTTTTTT. Encoded protein: CASSLEGQGNTGELFF. The genes are TRBV5-1 and TRBJ2-2, with 9 nucleotides matching TRBD1. The ends lost 4 bases at V and 1 base at J; junction bases unmatched: 5. Germline values: CDR1 SGHRS, CDR2 YFSETQ. This CDR3 has 16 amino acids.

CDR3 residues: CASSYPDRGETQYF. The CDR3 DNA reads TGCGCCAGCAGTTATCCGGACAGGGGTGAGACCCAGTACTTC. The V and J genes are TRBV5-1 and TRBJ2-5, with TRBD1 matching over 9 bases. Germline V CDR1 and CDR2: SGHRS, YFSETQ. This CDR3 is 14 amino acids long. V shed 5 bases, J shed 5 bases, and the junction held 7 bases outside the gene matches.

The CDR3 DNA reads as TGTGCCAGCAAAACGGACAGGCTTCTCGGGGAGCAGTACTTC. Translation: CASKTDRLLGEQYF. The V call is TRBV2, the J call TRBJ2-7, with 7 positions matching TRBD1. This CDR3 is 14 amino acids long. The V gene end was trimmed by 7 bases and the J gene end by 7 bases; junction bases not matched to a gene: 13. Germline V gene data show CDR1 as SNHLY and CDR2 as FYNNEI.

The genes are TRBV7-2 and TRBJ2-3; 10 nucleotides agree with TRBD2. The CDR3 runs to 14 residues. With 0 bases clipped from V and 8 bases from J, the junction kept 2 bases outside the gene matches. From germline, CDR1 is SGHTA and CDR2 FQGNSA. The CDR3 sequence is CASSLASGGSTQYF. The CDR3 region has the DNA TGTGCCAGCAGCTTAGCTAGCGGGGGGAGTACGCAGTATTTT.

J is TRBJ1-6 and V is TRBV28, with 10 bases that match TRBD1. J gave up 8 bases and V 5 bases, and 6 bases lay outside the gene matches. This CDR3 has 15 residues. Germline V gene data show CDR1 as MDHEN and CDR2 as SYDVKM. The DNA for the CDR3 is TGTGCCAGCAGTCGGGACAGGGGTGAGGATTCACCCCTCCACTTT. Translation gives CASSRDRGEDSPLHF.

V gene TRBV6-1 combines with J gene TRBJ2-5; D possibly corresponds to TRBD2 (6 bases). Germline V gives CDR1 MNHNS, CDR2 SASEGT. The CDR3 loop spans 15 amino acids. The V end lost 2 bases, the J end lost 5 bases, and 15 bases lay between the germline ends. CDR3 amino acids: CASSELEGGGETQYF. For the CDR3, the DNA is TGTGCCAGCAGTGAATTGGAGGGTGGAGGGGAGACCCAGTACTTC.